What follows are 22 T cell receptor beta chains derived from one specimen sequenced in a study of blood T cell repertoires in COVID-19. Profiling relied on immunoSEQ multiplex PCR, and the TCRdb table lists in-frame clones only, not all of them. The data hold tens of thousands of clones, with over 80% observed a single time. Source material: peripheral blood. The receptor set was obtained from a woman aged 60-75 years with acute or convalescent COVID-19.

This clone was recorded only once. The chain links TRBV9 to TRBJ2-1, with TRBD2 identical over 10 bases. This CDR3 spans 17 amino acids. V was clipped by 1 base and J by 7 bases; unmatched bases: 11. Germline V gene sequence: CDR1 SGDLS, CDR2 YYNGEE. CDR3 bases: TGTGCCAGCAGCGTATCTAGCGGGGGAGCTACAGGGAATGAGCAGTTCTTC. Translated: CASSVSSGGATGNEQFF.

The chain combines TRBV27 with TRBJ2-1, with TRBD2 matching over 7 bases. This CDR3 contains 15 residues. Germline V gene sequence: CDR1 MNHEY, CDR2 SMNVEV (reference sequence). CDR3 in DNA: TGTGCGACCAGCAATGTGGGAGGGCCTTACAATGAGCAGTTCTTC. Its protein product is CATSNVGGPYNEQFF.

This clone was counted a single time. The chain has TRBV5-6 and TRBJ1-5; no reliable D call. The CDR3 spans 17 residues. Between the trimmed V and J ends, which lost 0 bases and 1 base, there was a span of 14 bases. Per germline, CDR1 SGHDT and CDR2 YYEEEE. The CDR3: CASSLANGGASNQPQHF. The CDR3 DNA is TGTGCCAGCAGCTTGGCCAACGGCGGAGCCAGCAATCAGCCCCAGCATTTT.

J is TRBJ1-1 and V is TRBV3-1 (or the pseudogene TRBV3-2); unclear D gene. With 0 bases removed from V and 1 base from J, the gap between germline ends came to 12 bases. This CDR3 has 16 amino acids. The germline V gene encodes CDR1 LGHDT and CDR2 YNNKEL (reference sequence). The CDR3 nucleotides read TGTGCCAGCAGCCAAGACCGAGGGAGAGGGAACACTGAAGCTTTCTTT. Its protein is CASSQDRGRGNTEAFF.

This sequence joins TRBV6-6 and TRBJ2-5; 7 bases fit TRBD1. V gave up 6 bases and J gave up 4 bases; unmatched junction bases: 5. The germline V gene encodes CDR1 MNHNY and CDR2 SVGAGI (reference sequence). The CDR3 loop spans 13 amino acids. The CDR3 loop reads CASSPQGRETQYF. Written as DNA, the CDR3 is TGTGCCAGCAGCCCACAGGGGCGAGAGACCCAGTACTTC.

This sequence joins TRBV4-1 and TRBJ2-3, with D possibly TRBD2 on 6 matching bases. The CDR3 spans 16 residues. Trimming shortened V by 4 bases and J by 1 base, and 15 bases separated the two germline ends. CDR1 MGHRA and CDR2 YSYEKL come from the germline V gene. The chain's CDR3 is CASSPFGASGTDTQYF. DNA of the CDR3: TGCGCCAGCAGCCCGTTTGGGGCTAGCGGCACAGATACGCAGTATTTT.

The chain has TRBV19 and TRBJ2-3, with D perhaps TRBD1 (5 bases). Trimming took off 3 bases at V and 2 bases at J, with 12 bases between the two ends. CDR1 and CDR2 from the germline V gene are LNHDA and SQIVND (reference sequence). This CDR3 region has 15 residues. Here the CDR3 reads CASSISGWDTDTQYF. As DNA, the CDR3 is TGTGCCAGTAGTATTTCAGGGTGGGACACAGATACGCAGTATTTT.

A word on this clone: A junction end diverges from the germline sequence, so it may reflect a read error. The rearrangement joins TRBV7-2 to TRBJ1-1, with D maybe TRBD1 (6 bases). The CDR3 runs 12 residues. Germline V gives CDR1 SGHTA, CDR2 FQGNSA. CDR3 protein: CASSLKGEGRSF. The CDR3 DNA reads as TGTGCCAGCAGCTTAAAGGGGGAGGGCAGGTCCTTT.

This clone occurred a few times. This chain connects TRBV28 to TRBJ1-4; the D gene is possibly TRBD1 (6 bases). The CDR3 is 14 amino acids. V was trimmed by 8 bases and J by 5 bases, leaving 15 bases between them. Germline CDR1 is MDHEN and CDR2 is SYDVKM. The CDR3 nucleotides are TGTGCCAGCTCTAAACTTACAGGGAATGAAAAACTGTTTTTT. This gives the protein CASSKLTGNEKLFF.

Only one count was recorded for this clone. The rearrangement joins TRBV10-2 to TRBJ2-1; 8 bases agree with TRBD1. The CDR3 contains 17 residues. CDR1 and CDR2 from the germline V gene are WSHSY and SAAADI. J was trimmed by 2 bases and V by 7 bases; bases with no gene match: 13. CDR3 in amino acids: CASIQSRGLNAYNEQFF. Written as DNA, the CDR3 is TGCGCCAGCATCCAGAGCAGGGGGCTCAATGCCTACAATGAGCAGTTCTTC.

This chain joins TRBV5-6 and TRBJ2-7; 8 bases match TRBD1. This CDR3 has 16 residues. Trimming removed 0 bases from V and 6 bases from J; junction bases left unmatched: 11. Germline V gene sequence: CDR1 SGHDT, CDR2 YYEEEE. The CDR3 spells CASSLALTGVPTEQYF. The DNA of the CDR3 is TGTGCCAGCAGCTTGGCACTGACAGGGGTCCCTACCGAGCAGTACTTC.

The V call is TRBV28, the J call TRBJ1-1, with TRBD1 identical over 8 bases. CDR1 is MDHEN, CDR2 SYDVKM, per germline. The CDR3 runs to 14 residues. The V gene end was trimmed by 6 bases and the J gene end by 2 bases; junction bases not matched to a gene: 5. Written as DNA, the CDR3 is TGTGCCAGCAGAGTCCAGGGGGCAAACACTGAAGCTTTCTTT. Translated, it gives CASRVQGANTEAFF.

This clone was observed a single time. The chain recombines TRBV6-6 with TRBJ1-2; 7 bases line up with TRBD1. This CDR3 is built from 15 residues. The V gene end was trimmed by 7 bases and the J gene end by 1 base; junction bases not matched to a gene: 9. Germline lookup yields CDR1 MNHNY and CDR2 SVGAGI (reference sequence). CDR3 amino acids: CASTLTGSLNYGYTF. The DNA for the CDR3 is TGTGCCAGCACCTTGACAGGGTCTCTTAACTATGGCTACACCTTC.

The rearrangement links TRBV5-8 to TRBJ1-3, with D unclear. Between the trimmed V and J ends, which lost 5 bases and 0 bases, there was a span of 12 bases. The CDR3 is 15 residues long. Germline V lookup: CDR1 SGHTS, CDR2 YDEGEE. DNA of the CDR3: TGTGCCAGCAGTCCCAGACTGTTCTCTGGAAACACCATATATTTT. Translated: CASSPRLFSGNTIYF. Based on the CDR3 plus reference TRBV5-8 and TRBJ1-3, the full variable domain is EAGVTQSPTHLIKTRGQQATLRCSPISGHTSVYWYQQALGLGLQFLLWYDEGEERNRGNFPPRFSGRQFPNYSSELNVNALELEDSALYLCASSPRLFSGNTIYFGEGSWLTVV.

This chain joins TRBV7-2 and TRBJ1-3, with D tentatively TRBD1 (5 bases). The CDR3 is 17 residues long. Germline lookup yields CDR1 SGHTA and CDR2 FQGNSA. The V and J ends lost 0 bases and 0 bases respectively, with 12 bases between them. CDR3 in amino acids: CASSLAATVSSGNTIYF. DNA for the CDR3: TGTGCCAGCAGCTTAGCGGCGACAGTAAGCTCTGGAAACACCATATATTTT.

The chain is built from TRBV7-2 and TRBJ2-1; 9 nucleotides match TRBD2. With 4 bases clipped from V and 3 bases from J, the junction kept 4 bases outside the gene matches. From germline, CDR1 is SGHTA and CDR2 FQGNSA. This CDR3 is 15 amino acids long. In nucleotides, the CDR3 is TGTGCCAGCAGCTCCTGGACTAGCGTCTACAATGAGCAGTTCTTC. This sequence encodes CASSSWTSVYNEQFF.

CDR3: CASFRNSGNTIYF. The CDR3 coding sequence is TGTGCCTCGTTCCGTAACTCTGGAAACACCATATATTTT. The chain is built from TRBV12-3 or TRBV12-4 and TRBJ1-3; D call uncertain. CDR3 size: 13 residues. Between the trimmed V and J ends, which lost 11 bases and 0 bases, there was a span of 11 bases.

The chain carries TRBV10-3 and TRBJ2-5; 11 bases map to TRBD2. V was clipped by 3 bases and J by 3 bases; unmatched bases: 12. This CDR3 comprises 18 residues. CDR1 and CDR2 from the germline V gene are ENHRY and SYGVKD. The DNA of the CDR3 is TGTGCCATCAGTGACCCGATAGCGGGGGGGCCAGCCGAAGAGACCCAGTACTTC. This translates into CAISDPIAGGPAEETQYF.

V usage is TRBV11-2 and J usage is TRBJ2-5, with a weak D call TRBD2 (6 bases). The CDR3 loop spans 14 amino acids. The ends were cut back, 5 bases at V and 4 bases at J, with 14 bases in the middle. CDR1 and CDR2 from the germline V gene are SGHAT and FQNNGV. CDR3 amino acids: CASSPGTLLETQYF. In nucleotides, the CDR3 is TGTGCCAGCAGCCCCGGGACTCTATTAGAGACCCAGTACTTC. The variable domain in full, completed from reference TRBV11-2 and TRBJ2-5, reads EAGVAQSPRYKIIEKRQSVAFWCNPISGHATLYWYQQILGQGPKLLIQFQNNGVVDDSQLPKDRFSAERLKGVDSTLKIQPAKLEDSAVYLCASSPGTLLETQYFGPGTRLLVL.

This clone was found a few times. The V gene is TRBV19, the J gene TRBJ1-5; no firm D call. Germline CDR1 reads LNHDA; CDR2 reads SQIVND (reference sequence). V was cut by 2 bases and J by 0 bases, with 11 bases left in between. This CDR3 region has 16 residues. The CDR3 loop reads CASSITRMGSNQPQHF. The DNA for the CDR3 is TGTGCCAGTAGTATAACGAGGATGGGTAGCAATCAGCCCCAGCATTTT.

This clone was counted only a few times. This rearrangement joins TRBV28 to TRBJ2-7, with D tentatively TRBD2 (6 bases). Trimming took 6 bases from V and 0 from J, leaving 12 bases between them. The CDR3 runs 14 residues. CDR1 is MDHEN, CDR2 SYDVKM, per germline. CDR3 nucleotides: TGTGCCAGCAGACAAATCGGGGGCTCCTACGAGCAGTACTTC. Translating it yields CASRQIGGSYEQYF. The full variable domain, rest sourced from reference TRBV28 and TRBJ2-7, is DVKVTQSSRYLVKRTGEKVFLECVQDMDHENMFWYRQDPGLGLRLIYFSYDVKMKEKGDIPEGYSVSREKKERFSLILESASTNQTSMYLCASRQIGGSYEQYFGPGTRLTVT.

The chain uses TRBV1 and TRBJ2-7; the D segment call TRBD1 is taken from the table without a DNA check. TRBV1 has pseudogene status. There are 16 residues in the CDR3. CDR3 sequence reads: CTSSRPGQVHSYEQYF. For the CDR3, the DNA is TGCACCAGCAGCCGGCCGGGACAGGTTCACTCCTACGAGCAGTACTTC.